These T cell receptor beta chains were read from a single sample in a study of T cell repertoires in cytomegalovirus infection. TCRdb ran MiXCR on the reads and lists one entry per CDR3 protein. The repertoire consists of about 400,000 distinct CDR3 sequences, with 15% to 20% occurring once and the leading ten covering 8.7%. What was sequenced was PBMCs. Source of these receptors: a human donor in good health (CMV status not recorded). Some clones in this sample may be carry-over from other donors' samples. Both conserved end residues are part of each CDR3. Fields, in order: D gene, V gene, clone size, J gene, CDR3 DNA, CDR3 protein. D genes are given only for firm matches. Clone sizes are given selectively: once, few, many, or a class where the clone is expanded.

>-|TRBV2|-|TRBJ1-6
TGTGCCAGCAGCCCCGAAAACAGGGATATTTCACCCCTCCACTTT
CASSPENRDISPLHF
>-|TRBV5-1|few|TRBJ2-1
TGCGCCAGCGGGGACCAAGGGAGCTCCTACAATGAGCAGTTCTTC
CASGDQGSSYNEQFF
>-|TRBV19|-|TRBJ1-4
TGTGCCAGTAGTATTTCTGGGGCTACGGAAAAACTGTTTTTT
CASSISGATEKLFF
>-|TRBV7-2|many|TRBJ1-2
TGTGCCAGCCGCCCGACAGGACATTCCGTTGGCTACACCTTC
CASRPTGHSVGYTF
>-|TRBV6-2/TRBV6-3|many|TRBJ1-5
TGTGCCAGCAGCTTCGCCGATAGAGGTAGCAATCAGCCCCAGCATTTT
CASSFADRGSNQPQHF
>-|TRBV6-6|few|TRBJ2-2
TGTGCCAGCCAGGGGCGCTCCAACACCGGGGAGCTGTTTTTT
CASQGRSNTGELFF
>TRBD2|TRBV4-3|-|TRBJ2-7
TGCGCCAGCAGCCAAGGGGGTGGACTAGCGGGAGAGCAGTACTTC
CASSQGGGLAGEQYF
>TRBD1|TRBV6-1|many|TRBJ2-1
TGTGCCAGCATGTGGGGACAGAACAATGAGCAGTTCTTC
CASMWGQNNEQFF
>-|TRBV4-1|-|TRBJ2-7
TGCGCCAGCAGCCAAGATCCCGAGGCGGGGTACGAGCAGTACTTC
CASSQDPEAGYEQYF
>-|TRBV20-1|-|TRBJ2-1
TGCAGTGCCGTGGCGGGACTTCAGTTCTTC
CSAVAGLQFF
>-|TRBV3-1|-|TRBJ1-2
TGTGCCAGCAGCCAAGGCGGGTTCGACAGGCACTATGGCTACACCTTC
CASSQGGFDRHYGYTF
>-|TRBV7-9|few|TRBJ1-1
TGTGCCAGCAGCCTAAGGGGGGGCTCTGAAGCTTTCTTT
CASSLRGGSEAFF
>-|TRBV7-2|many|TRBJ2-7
TGTGCCAGCACCCGGAGGGCGGGGGCGTTAGACGAGCAGTACTTC
CASTRRAGALDEQYF
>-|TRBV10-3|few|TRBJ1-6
TGTGCCATCAGTGAGCAAGAGAATTCACCCCTCCACTTT
CAISEQENSPLHF
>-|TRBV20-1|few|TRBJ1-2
TGCAGTGCTAGAGATGCGAGGGGAGGATATGGCTACACCTTC
CSARDARGGYGYTF
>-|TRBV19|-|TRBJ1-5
TGTGCCAGTAGTGATCTGTCAGATACGCAGCATTTT
CASSDLSDTQHF
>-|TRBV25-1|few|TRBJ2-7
TGTGCCAGCAGTGAGATAGGGGGCGAGCAGTACTTC
CASSEIGGEQYF
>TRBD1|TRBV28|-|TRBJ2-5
TGTGCCAGCAGCCCCGGGACAGGAACAAACTTC
CASSPGTGTNF
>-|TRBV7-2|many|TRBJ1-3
TGTGCCAGCAGCCCCCAGGCCCCGATTGGAAACACCATATATTTT
CASSPQAPIGNTIYF
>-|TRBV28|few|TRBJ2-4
TGTGCCAGCAGCTGGCATGACGGCGAAAACATTCAGTACTTC
CASSWHDGENIQYF
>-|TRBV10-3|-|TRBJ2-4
TGTGCCATCAGTGATCCAATTGGAAACACTCAGTACTTC
CAISDPIGNTQYF
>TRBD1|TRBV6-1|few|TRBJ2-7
TGTGCCAGCAGGACCACAGGGGGGATCTACGAGCAGTACTTC
CASRTTGGIYEQYF
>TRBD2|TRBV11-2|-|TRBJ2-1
TGTGCCAGCAGCTTAATTTCTAGCGGAGGCGAGCAGTTCTTC
CASSLISSGGEQFF
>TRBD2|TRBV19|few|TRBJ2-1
TGTGCCAGTAGTATAGGGCTAGCGGACCTCAATGAGCAGTTCTTC
CASSIGLADLNEQFF
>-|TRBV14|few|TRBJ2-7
TGTGCCAGCAGCCAAGAATGGCCGAGCTCCTACGAGCAGTACTTC
CASSQEWPSSYEQYF
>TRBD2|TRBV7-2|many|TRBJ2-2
TGTGCCAGCAGTCGTCGGACTAGCGGGGGGGCCGAGGAGCTGTTTTTT
CASSRRTSGGAEELFF
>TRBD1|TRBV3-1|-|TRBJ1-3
TGTGCCAGCAGCCCGCACAGGGGAGGTGGAAACACCATATATTTT
CASSPHRGGGNTIYF
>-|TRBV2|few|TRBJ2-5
TGTGCCAGCGGAGGGGTTCGGGAAGGGCAGTACTTC
CASGGVREGQYF
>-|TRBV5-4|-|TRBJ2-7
TGTGCCAGCAGCCCAAATGACCCAGGGTCCGAGCAGTACTTC
CASSPNDPGSEQYF
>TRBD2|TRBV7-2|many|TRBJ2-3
TGTGCCAGCAGCTGGGGCGGGAGTTCCCTCCCAGATACGCAGTATTTT
CASSWGGSSLPDTQYF
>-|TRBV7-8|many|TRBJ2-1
TGTGCCAGCAGCCCCTTCGATCCGGGTCGCAATGAGCAGTTCTTC
CASSPFDPGRNEQFF
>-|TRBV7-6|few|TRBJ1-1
TGTGCCAGCAGCTTAGAAGGGATGGACACTGAAGCTTTCTTT
CASSLEGMDTEAFF
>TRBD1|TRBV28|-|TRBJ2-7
TGTGCCAGCAGTTCGCCTCCGGGACAGGGGGCTTTCGACGAGCAGTACTTC
CASSSPPGQGAFDEQYF
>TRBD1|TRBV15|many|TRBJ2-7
TGTGCCACCAGCAGAGATTACCGGACAGGGTTCCCCTACGAGCAGTACTTC
CATSRDYRTGFPYEQYF
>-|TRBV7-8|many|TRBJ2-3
TGTGCCAGCAGCCGGCTAGCGACTAGCACAGATACGCAGTATTTT
CASSRLATSTDTQYF
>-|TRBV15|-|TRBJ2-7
TGTGCCACCAGCAGAGATCGGGGGACAGCCTACGAGCAGTACTTC
CATSRDRGTAYEQYF
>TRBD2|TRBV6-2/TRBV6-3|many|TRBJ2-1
TGTGCCAGCAGTTTCATAGCGGGGAGGGGCCTCAATGAGCAGTTCTTC
CASSFIAGRGLNEQFF
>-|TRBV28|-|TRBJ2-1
TGTGCCAGCCGACCCGCCGCGGGCTACAATGAGCAGTTCTTC
CASRPAAGYNEQFF
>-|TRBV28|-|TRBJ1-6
TGTGCCAGCAGTTTAGACCCTTCAGATTCACCCCTCCACTTT
CASSLDPSDSPLHF
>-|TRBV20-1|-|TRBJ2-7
TGCAGTGCCACCAGGGGGGCTTACGAGCAGTACTTC
CSATRGAYEQYF